This TCR beta chain was found in a study of blood T cell repertoires in COVID-19. This clone has just one count. Assay used: immunoSEQ multiplex PCR; TCRdb lists only in-frame clones, some missing. This sample has 220,000 or so clones, with nearly 90% found just once. Participant ages covered roughly 18 to 89 years across 20 to 30 US areas. Germline values: CDR1 MNHEY, CDR2 SVGAGI. This CDR3 has 14 residues. Trimming removed 7 bases from V and 6 bases from J, with 18 bases in between. The TCR originated in a man under 40 who had been exposed to COVID-19. Sequencing was performed on PBMCs or T cells enriched from blood (not recorded which). This sequence joins TRBV6-5 and TRBJ1-1, with no clear D. The CDR3 spells CASTLDSPWSEAFF. CDR3 bases: TGTGCCAGCACCCTTGATAGCCCTTGGTCTGAAGCTTTCTTT.